The 6 T cell receptor beta chains presented below share a single source sample, sequenced in a study of neoadjuvant anti-PD-1 for oral cavity cancer. Time point meaning: after neoadjuvant nivolumab, at surgical resection. Sequencing was performed with immunoSEQ multiplex PCR; in TCRdb, only in-frame clones are kept and a portion is missing. The top ten hold less than 3.5% of the sample, which has approximately 13,000 clones, about two thirds seen once. Here the sequenced sample was PBMCs, taken after nivolumab (anti-PD-1) treatment. The receptors come from a person aged 40 to 85 with oral cavity squamous cell carcinoma.

The rearrangement links TRBV7-7 to TRBJ2-2, with a tentative D call TRBD1 (6 bases). CDR1 and CDR2 (germline): SSHAT, FNYEAQ (reference sequence). The CDR3 covers 13 residues. The CDR3 spells CATRGRNTGELFF. In DNA, the CDR3 is TGTGCTACCAGGGGACGGAACACCGGGGAGCTGTTTTTT.

This rearrangement joins TRBV6-6 to TRBJ1-5, with no clear D. Trimming took off 2 bases at V and 1 base at J, with 9 bases between the two ends. The CDR3 loop spans 15 amino acids. Germline V gene sequence: CDR1 MNHNY, CDR2 SVGAGI (reference sequence). The CDR3 DNA sequence: TGTGCCAGCAGTTACAACACCTTAAGCAATCAGCCCCAGCATTTT. Amino acid sequence: CASSYNTLSNQPQHF.

The chain combines TRBV7-9 with TRBJ2-7; 8 nucleotides match TRBD1. Germline V gene sequence: CDR1 SEHNR, CDR2 FQNEAQ (reference sequence). This CDR3 is built from 13 residues. V gave up 3 bases and J gave up 3 bases; unmatched junction bases: 1. The CDR3 protein is CASSLTGDYEQYF. For the CDR3, the DNA is TGTGCCAGCAGCTTGACAGGGGACTACGAGCAGTACTTC.

J is TRBJ1-2 and V is TRBV7-9; D not resolved. The CDR3 is 13 amino acids. Per germline, CDR1 SEHNR and CDR2 FQNEAQ (reference sequence). V was pared by 4 bases and J by 2 bases, with 8 bases between. Here the CDR3 DNA reads TGTGCCAGCAGCTATGAGGGCAACTATGGCTACACCTTC. Protein sequence: CASSYEGNYGYTF.

This clone was recorded only once. This sequence joins TRBV7-6 and TRBJ2-1; TRBD2 matches at 8 bases. CDR1 is SGHVS, CDR2 FNYEAQ, per germline. V was clipped by 5 bases and J by 7 bases; unmatched bases: 7. This CDR3 has 14 residues. The CDR3 DNA sequence: TGTGCCAGCAGCCCGACGGCTAGCGGGAATGAGCAGTTCTTC. Its translation is CASSPTASGNEQFF.

This clone was detected once. V is TRBV15 and J is TRBJ2-7; TRBD2 is a possible D gene (5 bases). Trimming removed 0 bases from V and 6 bases from J, with 15 bases in between. The germline V gene encodes CDR1 LNHNV and CDR2 YYDKDF (reference sequence). This CDR3 has 15 residues. This chain's CDR3 is CATSRDLGEWGEQYF. The CDR3 nucleotides are TGTGCCACCAGCAGAGACCTCGGGGAATGGGGCGAGCAGTACTTC.